Following are 16 T cell receptor beta chains from one sample sequenced in a study of beta chain features in type 1 diabetes. All of the isolated RNA was reverse transcribed, so expressed TCRB transcripts were sequenced. Some clones are missing from TCRdb's copy, which holds only in-frame ones; the method was immunoSEQ multiplex PCR. The data show 400,000 to 550,000 clones, about an eighth seen once. Material: naive CD4+ T cells from blood. The receptor source for this set is a woman aged 18-30 years in good health.

V is TRBV4-1 and J is TRBJ2-1, with 14 bases matching TRBD2. J was trimmed by 6 bases and V by 4 bases; bases with no gene match: 11. Germline CDR1 and CDR2: MGHRA and YSYEKL. The CDR3 has 18 amino acids. The CDR3 reads CASSLGTSGSSVSNEQFF. CDR3 bases: TGCGCCAGCAGCCTCGGGACTAGCGGGAGCTCAGTGAGCAATGAGCAGTTCTTC.

This clone has more than one count but fewer than ten. The rearrangement joins TRBV7-8 to TRBJ2-3; D is ambiguous. Per germline, CDR1 SGHVS and CDR2 FQNEAQ. V was cut by 2 bases and J by 2 bases, with 8 bases left in between. This CDR3 is 14 amino acids long. The CDR3 sequence is CASSLSPATDTQYF. As DNA, the CDR3 is TGTGCCAGCAGCTTATCGCCAGCCACAGATACGCAGTATTTT.

This clone has more than one count but fewer than ten. This chain connects TRBV2 to TRBJ1-4; D ambiguous. The CDR3 consists of 14 residues. The V and J ends lost 6 bases and 3 bases respectively, with 11 bases between them. The germline V gene encodes CDR1 SNHLY and CDR2 FYNNEI. CDR3 protein: CASRDGLANEKLFF. In DNA form, the CDR3 reads TGTGCCAGCAGGGACGGCCTTGCTAATGAAAAACTGTTTTTT.

In its sample, this clone was seen once. The CDR3 is CASSLTTVNQPQHF. The CDR3 DNA sequence: TGTGCCAGCAGCTTAACTACAGTCAATCAGCCCCAGCATTTT. The genes are TRBV7-9 and TRBJ1-5; D is uncertain. The germline V gene encodes CDR1 SEHNR and CDR2 FQNEAQ (reference sequence). Deletions cut 2 bases from V and 3 bases from J, with 8 bases between. The CDR3 extends over 14 amino acids.

In this sample, this clone turned up a few times. V usage is TRBV28 and J usage is TRBJ2-5; 7 bases line up with TRBD1. Trimming at V came to 5 bases and at J to 2 bases, leaving 5 bases not matched to a gene. This CDR3 region has 14 residues. Germline V lookup: CDR1 MDHEN, CDR2 SYDVKM. The CDR3 loop reads CASSVTGPQETQYF. CDR3 in DNA: TGTGCCAGCAGTGTGACAGGGCCACAAGAGACCCAGTACTTC.

In this sample, this clone turned up a few times. The chain has TRBV30 and TRBJ2-7; TRBD2 agrees at 9 bases. There are 15 residues in the CDR3. The J segment lost 2 bases and the V segment lost 0 bases, leaving 5 bases of the junction unmatched. Germline CDR1 is GTSNPN and CDR2 is SVGIG (reference sequence). The CDR3, as DNA: TGTGCCTGGAGTGTGGCTAGCGGGGCCCCCTACGAGCAGTACTTC. It encodes CAWSVASGAPYEQYF.

In its sample, this clone was seen a few times. V is TRBV18 and J is TRBJ2-5, with D tentatively TRBD1 (6 bases). The V end lost 8 bases, the J end lost 7 bases, and 14 bases lay between the germline ends. From germline, CDR1 is KGHSH and CDR2 LQKENI. The CDR3 spans 12 residues. The CDR3 reads CASRQDGSTQYF. The CDR3 coding sequence is TGTGCCAGCAGACAGGACGGTTCGACCCAGTACTTC.

The chain combines TRBV4-1 with TRBJ2-5; no clear D. V lost 0 bases to trimming and J lost 4 bases, with 12 bases between them. Germline lookup yields CDR1 MGHRA and CDR2 YSYEKL. This CDR3 spans 15 amino acids. The CDR3 region has the DNA TGCGCCAGCAGCCAAGATTTTTTCGCAGGAGAGACCCAGTACTTC. This codes for CASSQDFFAGETQYF.

The chain combines TRBV29-1 with TRBJ1-1, with D hard to call. The CDR3 is made up of 11 amino acids. V lost 5 bases to trimming and J lost 1 base, with 5 bases between them. Per germline, CDR1 SQVTM and CDR2 ANQGSEA. DNA for the CDR3: TGCAGCGTTTTTCGGAACACTGAAGCTTTCTTT. This translates into CSVFRNTEAFF. The complete variable domain, with remaining parts taken from reference TRBV29-1 and TRBJ1-1, reads SAVISQKPSRDICQRGTSLTIQCQVDSQVTMMFWYRQQPGQSLTLIATANQGSEATYESGFVIDKFPISRPNLTFSTLTVSNMSPEDSSIYLCSVFRNTEAFFGQGTRLTVV.

This clone was counted between two and nine times. The chain carries TRBV7-9 and TRBJ1-1; D is ambiguous. The germline V and J ends were trimmed by 3 bases and 5 bases, with 10 bases remaining between them. CDR1 is SEHNR and CDR2 is FQNEAQ in the germline V gene (reference sequence). This CDR3 is built from 13 residues. In DNA form, the CDR3 reads TGTGCCAGCAGCTTGGAGGAGAGGACTGAAGCTTTCTTT. It yields the protein CASSLEERTEAFF.

The chain links TRBV7-2 to TRBJ1-2, with 9 bases aligning to TRBD1. The CDR3 loop spans 13 amino acids. V was clipped by 5 bases and J by 5 bases; unmatched bases: 3. CDR1 is SGHTA, CDR2 FQGNSA, per germline. CDR3: CASSPGQGYGYTF. CDR3 bases: TGTGCCAGCAGCCCCGGACAGGGGTATGGCTACACCTTC.

As regards this clone: At the DNA level, this CDR3 is encoded by other sequences in the same sample as well. The chain links TRBV18 to TRBJ1-4; D is unresolved. Looked up from germline, CDR1 is KGHSH and CDR2 is LQKENI. This CDR3 comprises 13 residues. V was cut by 2 bases and J by 4 bases, with 5 bases left in between. The CDR3 loop reads CASSPGINEKLFF. The CDR3 nucleotides read TGTGCCAGCTCACCAGGGATTAATGAAAAACTGTTTTTT.

This sequence joins TRBV21-1 and TRBJ1-1. TRBV21-1 is classified as a pseudogene. The CDR3 consists of 12 residues. CDR3 DNA: TGTGCCAGCAGCGCGGTGAACACTGAAGCTTTCTTT. It yields the protein CASSAVNTEAFF.

This chain links TRBV7-3 with TRBJ2-1; 10 positions match TRBD1. The CDR3 loop spans 16 amino acids. CDR1 and CDR2 from the germline V gene are SGHTA and FQGTGA. V lost 5 bases, J lost 5 bases, and 9 bases stayed unmatched. The CDR3: CASSGPLGQGNNEQFF. CDR3 nucleotide sequence: TGTGCCAGCAGCGGCCCCCTGGGACAGGGGAACAATGAGCAGTTCTTC.

This clone has a handful of counts. The chain carries TRBV15 and TRBJ2-5, with 7 bases fitting TRBD2. Germline values: CDR1 LNHNV, CDR2 YYDKDF (reference sequence). V lost 0 bases and J lost 5; bases outside the gene matches: 9. This CDR3 has 16 residues. The CDR3 reads CATSRDLVGGYETQYF. The CDR3 region has the DNA TGTGCCACCAGCAGAGATCTGGTGGGGGGGTATGAGACCCAGTACTTC.

The chain couples TRBV27 to TRBJ1-1; perhaps TRBD1 as D (5 bases). V was trimmed by 5 bases and J by 11 bases, leaving 18 bases between them. Germline-derived CDR1 and CDR2 are MNHEY and SMNVEV (reference sequence). The CDR3 is 13 residues long. The CDR3 protein is CASSNRGALNAFF. Here the CDR3 DNA reads TGTGCCAGCAGTAATCGAGGGGCCCTGAACGCTTTCTTT.